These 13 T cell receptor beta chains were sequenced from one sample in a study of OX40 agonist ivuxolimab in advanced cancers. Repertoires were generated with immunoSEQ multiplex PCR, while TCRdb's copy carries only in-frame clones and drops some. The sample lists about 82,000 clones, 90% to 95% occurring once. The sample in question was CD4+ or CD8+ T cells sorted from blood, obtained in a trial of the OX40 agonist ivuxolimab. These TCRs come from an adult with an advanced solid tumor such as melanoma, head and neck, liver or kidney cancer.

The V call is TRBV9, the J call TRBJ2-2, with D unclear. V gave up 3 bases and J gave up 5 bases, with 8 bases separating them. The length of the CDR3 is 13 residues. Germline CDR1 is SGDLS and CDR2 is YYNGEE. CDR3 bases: TGTGCCAGCAGCGAGACTCCGACCGGGGAGCTGTTTTTT. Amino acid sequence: CASSETPTGELFF.

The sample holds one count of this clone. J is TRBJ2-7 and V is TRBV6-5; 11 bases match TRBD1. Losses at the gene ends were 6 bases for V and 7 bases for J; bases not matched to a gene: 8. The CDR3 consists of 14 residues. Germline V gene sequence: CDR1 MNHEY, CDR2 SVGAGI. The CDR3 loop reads CASSPDRGQREQYF. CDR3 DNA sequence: TGTGCCAGCAGCCCGGACAGGGGGCAACGGGAGCAGTACTTC.

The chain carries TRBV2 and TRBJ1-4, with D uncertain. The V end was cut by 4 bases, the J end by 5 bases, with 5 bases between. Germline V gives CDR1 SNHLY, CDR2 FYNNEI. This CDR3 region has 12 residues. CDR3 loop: CASSGPNEKLFF. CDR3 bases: TGTGCCAGCAGTGGTCCAAATGAAAAACTGTTTTTT.

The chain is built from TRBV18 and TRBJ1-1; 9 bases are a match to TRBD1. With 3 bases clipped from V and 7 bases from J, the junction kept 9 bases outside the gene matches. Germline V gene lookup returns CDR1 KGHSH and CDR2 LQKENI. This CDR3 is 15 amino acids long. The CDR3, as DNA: TGTGCCAGCTCACCGCGCGGGACAGGGATAGATGAAGCTTTCTTT. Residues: CASSPRGTGIDEAFF.

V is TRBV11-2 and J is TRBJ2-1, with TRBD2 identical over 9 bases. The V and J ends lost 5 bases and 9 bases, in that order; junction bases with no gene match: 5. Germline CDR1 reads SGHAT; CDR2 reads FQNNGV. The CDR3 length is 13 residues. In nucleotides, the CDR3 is TGTGCCAGCAGCGCCCAGACTAGCGGTGAGCAGTTCTTC. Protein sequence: CASSAQTSGEQFF.

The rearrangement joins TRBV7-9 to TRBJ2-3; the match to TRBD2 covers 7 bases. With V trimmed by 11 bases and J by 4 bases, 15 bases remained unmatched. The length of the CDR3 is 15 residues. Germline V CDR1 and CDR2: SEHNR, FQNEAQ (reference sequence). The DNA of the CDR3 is TGTGCCCTGAGACGATGGGGAGGGTCGGCAGATACGCAGTATTTT. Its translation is CALRRWGGSADTQYF.

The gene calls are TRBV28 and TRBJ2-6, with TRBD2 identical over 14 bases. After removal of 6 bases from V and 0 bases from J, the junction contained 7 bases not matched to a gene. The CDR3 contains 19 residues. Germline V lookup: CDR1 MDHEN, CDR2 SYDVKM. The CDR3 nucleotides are TGTGCCAGCAGAGGGGGACTAGCGGGGGTCAACTCTGGGGCCAACGTCCTGACTTTC. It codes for CASRGGLAGVNSGANVLTF. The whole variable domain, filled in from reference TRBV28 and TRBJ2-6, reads DVKVTQSSRYLVKRTGEKVFLECVQDMDHENMFWYRQDPGLGLRLIYFSYDVKMKEKGDIPEGYSVSREKKERFSLILESASTNQTSMYLCASRGGLAGVNSGANVLTFGAGSRLTVL.

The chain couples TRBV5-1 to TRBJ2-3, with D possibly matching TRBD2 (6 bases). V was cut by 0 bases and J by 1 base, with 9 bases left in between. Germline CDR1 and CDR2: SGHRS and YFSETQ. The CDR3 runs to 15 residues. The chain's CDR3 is CASSLVTGGTDTQYF. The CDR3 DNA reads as TGCGCCAGCAGCTTGGTTACGGGGGGCACAGATACGCAGTATTTT.

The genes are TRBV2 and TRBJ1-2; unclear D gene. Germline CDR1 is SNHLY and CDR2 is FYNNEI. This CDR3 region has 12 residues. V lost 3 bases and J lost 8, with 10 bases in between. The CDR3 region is CASSERVGGYTF. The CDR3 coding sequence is TGTGCCAGCAGTGAGAGGGTGGGGGGCTACACCTTC.

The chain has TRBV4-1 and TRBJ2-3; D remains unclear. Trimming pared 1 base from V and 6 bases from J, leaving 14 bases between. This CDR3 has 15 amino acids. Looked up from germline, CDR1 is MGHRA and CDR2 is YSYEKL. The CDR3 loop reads CASSQGFGPADTQYF. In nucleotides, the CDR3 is TGCGCCAGCAGCCAAGGATTTGGTCCGGCGGATACGCAGTATTTT.

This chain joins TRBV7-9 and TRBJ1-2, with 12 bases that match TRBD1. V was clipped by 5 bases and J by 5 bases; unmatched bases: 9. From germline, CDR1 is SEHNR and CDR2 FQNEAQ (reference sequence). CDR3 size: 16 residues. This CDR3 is CASSPLEGQGAYGYTF. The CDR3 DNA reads TGTGCCAGCAGCCCTCTTGAGGGACAGGGGGCGTATGGCTACACCTTC.

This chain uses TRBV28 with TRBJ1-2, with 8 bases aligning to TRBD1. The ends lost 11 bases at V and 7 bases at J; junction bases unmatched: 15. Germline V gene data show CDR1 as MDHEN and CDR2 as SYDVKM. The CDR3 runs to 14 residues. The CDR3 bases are TGTGCCGGAAGAAGAGGCAGGGGGCAAGGTGGCTACACCTTC. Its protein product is CAGRRGRGQGGYTF.

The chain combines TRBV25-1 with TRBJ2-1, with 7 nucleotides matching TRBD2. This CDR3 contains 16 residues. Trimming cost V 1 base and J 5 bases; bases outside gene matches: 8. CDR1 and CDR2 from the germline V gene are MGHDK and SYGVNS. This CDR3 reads CASSESWGRANNEQFF. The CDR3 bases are TGTGCCAGCAGTGAATCCTGGGGGAGGGCGAACAATGAGCAGTTCTTC.